The rows below give T cell receptor beta chains drawn from one sample of a study of blood T cells in healthy people across ages. In TCRdb, the 5' RACE reads were re-called with MiXCR into one record per CDR3 protein. The sample lists about 1.1 million distinct CDR3 sequences, about two fifths occurring once. Input material: blood. These receptors were obtained from a man between 18 and 29 years old in good health. The CDR3 runs from the conserved cysteine through the conserved F or W. A D gene is named only where the DNA matches it firmly. Clone size is stated in some rows and not others, as once, few, many or a class when expanded.

d_call,j_call,v_call,clone_size,cdr3_nt,cdr3_aa
-,TRBJ1-2,TRBV5-6,-,TGTGCCAGCAGCCTGGGACTTCGGGGGGGCTACACCTTC,CASSLGLRGGYTF
TRBD2,TRBJ2-7,TRBV12-3/TRBV12-4,-,TGTGCCAGCAGTCATGGACTAGCGGGGGGGCCCGCCTACGAGCAGTACTTC,CASSHGLAGGPAYEQYF
-,TRBJ2-3,TRBV5-5,few,TGTGCCAGCAGCTTGTGGGGGCAGGGAGACACAGATACGCAGTATTTT,CASSLWGQGDTDTQYF
-,TRBJ1-3,TRBV4-3,-,TGCGCCAGCAGCCAAGAAACCGGAAACACCATATATTTT,CASSQETGNTIYF
-,TRBJ2-5,TRBV7-2,few,TGTGCCAGCAGCCTCAAAACCGTGAGGGTAAATGGGGAGACCCAGTACTTC,CASSLKTVRVNGETQYF
-,TRBJ2-7,TRBV5-1,-,TGCGCCAGCAGCTTGGGGACTACCGACTCCTACGAGCTGTACTTC,CASSLGTTDSYELYF
TRBD1,TRBJ1-2,TRBV20-1,-,TGCAGTGCTAGAGGACAGGGACGAAAGGGTGGCTACACCTTC,CSARGQGRKGGYTF
-,TRBJ1-5,TRBV4-2,-,TGTGCCAGCAGCCAAGATAGGAGCAGGGTAGACCAGCCCCAGCATTTT,CASSQDRSRVDQPQHF
TRBD1,TRBJ1-1,TRBV4-3,-,TGCGCCAGCAGCCACAACACAGGGGCCGAGAACACTGAAGCTTTCTTT,CASSHNTGAENTEAFF
TRBD2,TRBJ2-1,TRBV12-3/TRBV12-4,many,TGTGCCAGCTCTCTCCGCGGGGGGGCGAATGAGCAGTTCTTC,CASSLRGGANEQFF
-,TRBJ1-4,TRBV28,few,TGTGCCAGCAGTTCGGGGTCGACAGGTTTTTTTACTAATGAAAAACTGTTTTTT,CASSSGSTGFFTNEKLFF
TRBD2,TRBJ2-7,TRBV27,few,TGTGCCAGCAGTCTCTGGGGGAAAGGGACTAGCGGGTTCTCCTACGAGCAGTACTTC,CASSLWGKGTSGFSYEQYF
TRBD2,TRBJ2-1,TRBV29-1,once,TGCAGCGTTACTGGACTAGCGGGGGTCTCCTACAATGAGCAGTTCTTC,CSVTGLAGVSYNEQFF
-,TRBJ1-1,TRBV5-1,-,TGCGCCAGCAGCTTGCTGGGGAGCATCTTGAACACTGAAGCTTTCTTT,CASSLLGSILNTEAFF
-,TRBJ2-7,TRBV7-2,-,TGTGCCAGCAGCTTTGCCCTAGGGGCCTACGAGCAGTACTTC,CASSFALGAYEQYF
-,TRBJ2-4,TRBV20-1,-,TGCAGTGCTATCGGGCTGGGAAACATTCAGTACTTC,CSAIGLGNIQYF
-,TRBJ2-3,TRBV4-1,few,TGCGCCAGCAGCCAAGTGCTGAAAGACACAGATACGCAGTATTTT,CASSQVLKDTDTQYF
TRBD1,TRBJ2-7,TRBV27,few,TGTGCCAGCAGTTTGTTCCGGGACAGGGGGCTGTACGAGCAGTACTTC,CASSLFRDRGLYEQYF
-,TRBJ2-5,TRBV12-3/TRBV12-4,few,TGTGCCAGCCGCCTAACACCGGGAAGTAAAGAGACCCAGTACTTC,CASRLTPGSKETQYF
TRBD1,TRBJ1-4,TRBV24-1,few,TGTGCCACCAGTGATCGACAGGGTGGTGAAAAACTGTTTTTT,CATSDRQGGEKLFF
-,TRBJ2-1,TRBV5-1,few,TGCGCCAGCAGCTTGGCCGTGCGGGACAACCGACATGAGCAGTTCTTC,CASSLAVRDNRHEQFF
-,TRBJ1-4,TRBV5-6,-,TGTGCCAGCAGCCTCCCAGGGAGTGAGGCAACTAATGAAAAACTGTTTTTT,CASSLPGSEATNEKLFF
-,TRBJ1-1,TRBV7-2,many,TGCGCCAGCAGCTTGGACCTCACTGAAGCTTTCTTT,CASSLDLTEAFF
TRBD1,TRBJ1-4,TRBV2,few,TGTGCCAGCAGCGAAGACGGGACAGCTTGGATGCAAACTAATGAAAAACTGTTTTTT,CASSEDGTAWMQTNEKLFF
-,TRBJ2-2,TRBV6-2/TRBV6-3,once,TGTGCCAGCAGTAGAGACTGGTTCACCGGGGAGTTGTTTTTT,CASSRDWFTGELFF
-,TRBJ2-3,TRBV15,few,TGTGCCACCAGCACCAGGGGAGCAGATACGCAGTATTTT,CATSTRGADTQYF
TRBD1,TRBJ2-7,TRBV6-1,-,TGTGCCAGCAGTGGGGGACAGCTAACCTCCGGCTACGAGCAGTACTTC,CASSGGQLTSGYEQYF
-,TRBJ1-1,TRBV4-2,many,TGCGCCAGCAGCCAGGAGACGAACACTGAAGCTTTCTTT,CASSQETNTEAFF
TRBD2,TRBJ2-1,TRBV3-1,few,TGTGCCAGCAGCCACCCTAGCGGGGGCTCCTACAATGAGCAGTTCTTC,CASSHPSGGSYNEQFF
TRBD1,TRBJ1-2,TRBV3-1,few,TGTGCCAGCAGCCGAGACAGGGGGAACGCGGGCTACACCTTC,CASSRDRGNAGYTF
-,TRBJ1-2,TRBV3-1,-,TGTGCCAGCAGCCCGAAGACCGGGGGAGGCTACACCTTC,CASSPKTGGGYTF
-,TRBJ1-2,TRBV7-9,-,TGTGCCAGCAGCTTAGAGTTGGATGGCTACACCTTC,CASSLELDGYTF
-,TRBJ2-1,TRBV11-3,-,TGTGCCAGCAGCTTAGCTACAATGGGGAATGAGCAGTTCTTC,CASSLATMGNEQFF
-,TRBJ1-2,TRBV20-1,few,TGCAGTGCTAGAGAGACAGATCTTAACTATGGCTACACCTTC,CSARETDLNYGYTF
-,TRBJ1-1,TRBV7-3,-,TGTGCCAGCAGCTTAATGGCGGGGGCGAACACTGAAGCTTTCTTT,CASSLMAGANTEAFF
-,TRBJ2-3,TRBV10-3,many,TGTGCCATCAGTCCGGGGTCTAGCACAGATACGCAGTATTTT,CAISPGSSTDTQYF
-,TRBJ1-2,TRBV20-1,few,TGCAGTACCTCGAACTCGAAACAGAGCTACTATGGCTACACCTTC,CSTSNSKQSYYGYTF
-,TRBJ2-2,TRBV7-2,-,TGTGCCAGCAGCTTACAGGTGGCGAACACCGGGGAGCTGTTTTTT,CASSLQVANTGELFF
-,TRBJ1-5,TRBV2,-,TGTGCCAGCAGGCCCTTGTCCCAAGATCAGCCCCAGCATTTT,CASRPLSQDQPQHF
-,TRBJ2-5,TRBV3-1,-,TGTGCCAGCAGCCAAGGCCCACCGACCCAGTACTTC,CASSQGPPTQYF
-,TRBJ1-1,TRBV28,few,TGTGCCAGCAGTTTCATCAAAGGGAACACTGAAGCTTTCTTT,CASSFIKGNTEAFF
TRBD1,TRBJ1-5,TRBV6-6,-,TGTGCCAGCAGGATGACAGGGCACAATCAGCCCCAGCATTTT,CASRMTGHNQPQHF
-,TRBJ1-2,TRBV7-3,-,TGTGCCAGCAGCTTACCAGGATACTATGGCTACACCTTC,CASSLPGYYGYTF
TRBD1,TRBJ2-1,TRBV20-1,-,TGCAGTGCTAGCCTAGGACAGGGACCGTACCAAGAGACCCAGTTCTTC,CSASLGQGPYQETQFF
-,TRBJ2-7,TRBV6-2/TRBV6-3,-,TGTGCCAGCAGTTGGGGCCCCTGGTTCGAGCAGTACTTC,CASSWGPWFEQYF
TRBD1,TRBJ1-1,TRBV28,-,TGTGCCAGCAGCCGAGGGGGCTGGAACACTGAAGCTTTCTTT,CASSRGGWNTEAFF
-,TRBJ2-5,TRBV24-1,-,TGTGCCACCAGTGATTTCAATTCGGGAATCGTGGAGACCCAGTACTTC,CATSDFNSGIVETQYF
-,TRBJ2-7,TRBV27,few,TGTGCCAGCAGAACGACAGGAAGCAGCTCCTACGAGCAGTACTTC,CASRTTGSSSYEQYF
-,TRBJ1-1,TRBV18,-,TGTGCCAGCTCACCCCCGTTGGCTGAGGGCCCTGAAGCTTTCTTT,CASSPPLAEGPEAFF
TRBD1,TRBJ1-2,TRBV4-1,few,TGCGCCAGCAGCCAGGGACAGCTGTCTATCTATGGCTACACCTTC,CASSQGQLSIYGYTF